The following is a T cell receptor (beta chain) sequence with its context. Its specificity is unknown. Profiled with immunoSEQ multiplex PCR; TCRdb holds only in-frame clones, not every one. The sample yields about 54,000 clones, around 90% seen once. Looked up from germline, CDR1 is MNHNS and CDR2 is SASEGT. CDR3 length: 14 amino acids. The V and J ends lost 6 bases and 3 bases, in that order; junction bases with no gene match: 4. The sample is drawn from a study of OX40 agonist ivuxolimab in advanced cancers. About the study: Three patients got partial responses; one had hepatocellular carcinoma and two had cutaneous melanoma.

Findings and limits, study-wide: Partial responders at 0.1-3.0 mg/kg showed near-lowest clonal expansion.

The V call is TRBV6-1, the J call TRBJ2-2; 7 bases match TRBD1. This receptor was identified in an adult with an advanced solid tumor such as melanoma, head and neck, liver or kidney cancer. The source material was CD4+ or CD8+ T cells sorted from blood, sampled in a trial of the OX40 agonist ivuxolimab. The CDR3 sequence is CASRGQADTGELFF. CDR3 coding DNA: TGTGCCAGCAGAGGACAGGCTGACACCGGGGAGCTGTTTTTT.